Below, 8 T cell receptor beta chains from the same sample are listed, as sequenced in a study of metastatic and nonmetastatic thyroid tumors. Patients were all untreated before their thyroid surgery. TCRdb reprocessed the PCR reads via MiXCR. The sample carries several thousand clones, roughly 14% recorded once. Sequenced sample: blood. The receptors originated from a female donor with papillary thyroid cancer or a benign thyroid nodule (not recorded which). Some clones in this sample may be carry-over from other donors' samples.

This clone qualifies as medium-sized. V usage is TRBV28 and J usage is TRBJ2-2, with no clear D. V was cut by 7 bases and J by 4 bases, with 13 bases left in between. The germline CDR1 and CDR2 sequences are MDHEN and SYDVKM. CDR3 length equals 14 residues. The CDR3 reads CASKVTYLTGELFF. CDR3 sequence (DNA): TGTGCCAGCAAGGTCACTTACCTCACCGGGGAGCTGTTTTTT.

This clone was counted many times. The chain carries TRBV9 and TRBJ1-3, with 7 nucleotides matching TRBD1. Trimming removed 0 bases from V and 1 base from J; junction bases left unmatched: 4. The V gene's germline CDR1 is SGDLS and CDR2 YYNGEE. The CDR3 sequence is 16 residues long. CDR3 DNA: TGTGCCAGCAGCGTAGGACCAGGGGGATCTGGAAACACCATATATTTT. It encodes CASSVGPGGSGNTIYF.

In this sample, this clone turned up a few times. The chain joins TRBV6-2 or TRBV6-3 to TRBJ2-7; 11 nucleotides line up with TRBD2. The V and J ends lost 2 bases and 6 bases, in that order; junction bases with no gene match: 9. This CDR3 is 16 amino acids long. Germline V CDR1 and CDR2: MNHEY, SVGEGT. In DNA, the CDR3 is TGTGCCAGCAGTTACCGAAGACTAGCGGGAATGGCCGAGCAGTACTTC. As protein: CASSYRRLAGMAEQYF.

Here the CDR3 reads CASSSGTGTSGYTF. The CDR3 DNA reads TGTGCCAGCAGCTCCGGGACAGGGACTTCTGGCTACACCTTC. The genes are TRBV7-3 and TRBJ1-2; 9 bases align to TRBD1. Germline assignment: CDR1 SGHTA and CDR2 FQGTGA. V shed 4 bases and J 7 bases; nucleotides not matched to a gene: 7. CDR3 length: 14 amino acids.

In this sample, this clone turned up many times. The chain joins TRBV4-1 to TRBJ2-1; no definite D call. Germline lookup yields CDR1 MGHRA and CDR2 YSYEKL. Trimming stripped 0 bases from V and 2 bases from J, with 2 bases between. This CDR3 is 13 amino acids long. CDR3 protein: CASSQEPYNEQFF. Written as DNA, the CDR3 is TGCGCCAGCAGCCAAGAGCCCTACAATGAGCAGTTCTTC.

This clone was seen repeatedly, ten times or more. This chain connects TRBV3-1 to TRBJ2-7, with D perhaps TRBD2 (6 bases). Per the germline V gene, CDR1 is LGHDT and CDR2 is YNNKEL (reference sequence). V was trimmed by 4 bases and J by 4 bases, leaving 17 bases between them. This CDR3 has 15 residues. In DNA, the CDR3 is TGTGCCAGCAGCCCTGGGACTCCGGCGGGGTACGAGCAGTACTTC. Protein: CASSPGTPAGYEQYF.

By share of the sample, this clone is medium-sized. This chain connects TRBV6-1 to TRBJ2-7, with a weak D call TRBD2 (5 bases). The length of the CDR3 is 15 residues. Trimming shortened V by 2 bases and J by 1 base, and 12 bases separated the two germline ends. The germline CDR1 and CDR2 sequences are MNHNS and SASEGT. Here the CDR3 reads CASSEFPDSSYEQYF. CDR3 nucleotides: TGTGCCAGCAGTGAATTTCCGGACTCGTCCTACGAGCAGTACTTC.

The chain couples TRBV20-1 to TRBJ1-6; D remains unclear. In germline, CDR1 is DFQATT, CDR2 SNEGSKA (reference sequence). Deletions cut 6 bases from V and 11 bases from J, with 8 bases between. The CDR3 sequence is 10 residues long. Here the CDR3 reads CSALDPPLHF. The CDR3 DNA follows: TGCAGTGCCCTAGATCCACCCCTCCACTTT.